A single sample is the source of the 25 T cell receptor beta chains below, sequenced in a study of vaccination effects on CD4 cells after COVID-19. Viral peptide pool expansion of antigen-specific CD4+ T cells preceded sequencing in the ViraFEST assay. Investigators separated out CD4+ T cells once less than 11 days of culture had passed. Subjects were given two BNT162b2 or mRNA-1273 vaccine doses. Sequencing used immunoSEQ multiplex PCR; TCRdb keeps in-frame clones, though not all of them. The sample includes under 40,000 clones, 82% of them seen just once. No antigen has been assigned to these receptors. The material was CD4+ T cells from PBMCs cultured with HCoV-NL63 spike peptides, obtained after COVID-19 vaccination. These receptors all stem from a human donor who received a COVID-19 vaccine. Some clones in this sample may be carry-over from other donors' samples.

The V gene is TRBV19, the J gene TRBJ1-6; no clear D gene. The CDR3 has 15 residues. The germline V gene has CDR1 LNHDA and CDR2 SQIVND (reference sequence). Trimming took 3 bases from V and 6 from J, leaving 12 bases between them. The DNA of the CDR3 is TGTGCCAGTAGTATGCCCGGGCGCTCTAATTCACCCCTCCACTTT. Amino acids: CASSMPGRSNSPLHF.

The V gene is TRBV6-2 or TRBV6-3, the J gene TRBJ2-7, with TRBD2 as a possible D gene (6 bases). Germline V gene data show CDR1 as MNHEY and CDR2 as SVGEGT. The CDR3 totals 16 residues. The V end was cut by 1 base, the J end by 0 bases, with 13 bases between. DNA for the CDR3: TGTGCCAGCAGTTACTTACGATCCGGGAGCTCCTACGAGCAGTACGTC. Its protein product is CASSYLRSGSSYEQYV.

J is TRBJ2-1 and V is TRBV6-5; TRBD1 matches 9 bases. Germline lookup yields CDR1 MNHEY and CDR2 SVGAGI. V shed 5 bases and J 5 bases; nucleotides not matched to a gene: 7. This CDR3 comprises 15 residues. For the CDR3, the DNA is TGTGCCAGCAGTCAGGACAGGGGACCCAACAATGAGCAGTTCTTC. It translates to CASSQDRGPNNEQFF.

The chain combines TRBV7-9 with TRBJ1-2; no clear D gene. CDR1 and CDR2 (germline): SEHNR, FQNEAQ (reference sequence). The CDR3 is 14 amino acids. V was cut by 0 bases and J by 8 bases, with 13 bases left in between. This CDR3 reads CASSLAGGSLGYTF. Written as DNA, the CDR3 is TGTGCCAGCAGCTTAGCGGGTGGGTCTTTAGGCTACACCTTC.

The chain has TRBV4-2 and TRBJ1-1, with D possibly matching TRBD1 (5 bases). The CDR3 contains 13 residues. V lost 5 bases to trimming and J lost 5 bases, with 12 bases between them. Per germline, CDR1 LGHNA and CDR2 YNFKEQ. This chain's CDR3 is CASSGTRQTEAFF. The CDR3 DNA is TGTGCCAGCAGCGGTACCAGACAGACTGAAGCTTTCTTT.

This chain joins TRBV3-1 (or the pseudogene TRBV3-2) and TRBJ2-7, with D tentatively TRBD2 (6 bases). The CDR3 loop spans 13 amino acids. Trimming cost V 2 bases and J 6 bases, with 11 bases left between them. Per germline, CDR1 LGHDT and CDR2 YNNKEL (reference sequence). As DNA, the CDR3 is TGTGCCAGCAGCCAAAATGGAGGGGCCGAGCAGTACGTC. Encoded protein: CASSQNGGAEQYV.

This clone was observed once. The chain carries TRBV3-1 (or the pseudogene TRBV3-2) and TRBJ1-4; D might be TRBD1 (5 bases). Germline values: CDR1 LGHDT, CDR2 YNNKEL (reference sequence). This CDR3 contains 15 residues. V was trimmed by 4 bases and J by 11 bases, leaving 20 bases between them. CDR3 protein: CASSLLGRMTGKLFF. CDR3 bases: TGTGCCAGCAGCCTCCTGGGGCGTATGACCGGGAAACTGTTTTTT.

The chain employs TRBV19 and TRBJ2-3; TRBD1 aligns across 12 bases. Trimming removed 5 bases from V and 5 bases from J; junction bases left unmatched: 5. Germline-derived CDR1 and CDR2 are LNHDA and SQIVND (reference sequence). The CDR3 has 15 amino acids. The CDR3 sequence is CASSPRDRGLDTQYF. CDR3 bases: TGTGCCAGTAGTCCCCGGGACAGGGGGCTAGATACGCAGTATTTT.

The V gene is TRBV11-3, the J gene TRBJ1-1; D not certain. The germline gives CDR1 SGHNT, CDR2 YENEEA. Deletions cut 3 bases from V and 2 bases from J, with 7 bases between. The CDR3 totals 13 residues. This CDR3 reads CASSFGRNTEAFF. CDR3 sequence (DNA): TGTGCCAGCAGCTTCGGTCGAAACACTGAAGCTTTCTTT. Supplemented by reference TRBV11-3 and TRBJ1-1, the full variable domain reads EAGVVQSPRYKIIEKKQPVAFWCNPISGHNTLYWYLQNLGQGPELLIRYENEEAVDDSQLPKDRFSAERLKGVDSTLKIQPAELGDSAVYLCASSFGRNTEAFFGQGTRLTVV.

The chain carries TRBV25-1 and TRBJ2-4, with D hard to call. The V gene lost 5 bases and the J gene lost 0 bases, with 8 bases spanning the gap. CDR3 length equals 14 residues. Germline lookup yields CDR1 MGHDK and CDR2 SYGVNS. In nucleotides, the CDR3 is TGTGCCAGCAGTCATGGGATAGCCAAAAACATTCAGTACTTC. Residues: CASSHGIAKNIQYF.

The CDR3 sequence is CASSQSGVGETDTQYF. The CDR3 nucleotides read TGTGCCAGCAGCCAGAGTGGGGTCGGGGAGACGGATACGCAGTATTTT. This chain uses TRBV9 with TRBJ2-3, with a weak D call TRBD2 (5 bases). The length of the CDR3 is 16 residues. V gave up 4 bases and J gave up 6 bases, with 21 bases separating them. Germline V gene data show CDR1 as SGDLS and CDR2 as YYNGEE.

This clone was counted a few times. This sequence joins TRBV19 and TRBJ1-3; 7 nucleotides agree with TRBD1. Per the germline V gene, CDR1 is LNHDA and CDR2 is SQIVND (reference sequence). The CDR3 extends over 14 amino acids. The junction had 10 bases not matched to a gene; V was cut back by 6 bases and J by 8 bases. CDR3 loop: CASRWTGLEDTIYF. The CDR3 coding sequence is TGTGCCAGTAGATGGACAGGCCTGGAAGACACCATATATTTT.

The rearrangement uses TRBV10-3 and TRBJ2-5, with 12 bases matching TRBD1. The length of the CDR3 is 15 residues. Germline V gene sequence: CDR1 ENHRY, CDR2 SYGVKD. Trimming cost V 4 bases and J 4 bases; bases outside gene matches: 4. DNA for the CDR3: TGTGCCATCAGTGCGGGACAGGGGGCCGGAGAGACCCAGTACTTC. The encoded protein is CAISAGQGAGETQYF.

The chain couples TRBV9 to TRBJ2-5; TRBD2 is a possible D gene (5 bases). Per the germline V gene, CDR1 is SGDLS and CDR2 is YYNGEE. The CDR3 totals 14 residues. Trimming removed 3 bases from V and 5 bases from J, with 14 bases in between. DNA of the CDR3: TGTGCCAGCAGCGCGTCACGGGGATGGGAGACCCAGTACTTC. Its protein is CASSASRGWETQYF.

The chain links TRBV6-5 to TRBJ2-2; D is perhaps TRBD1 (6 bases). The CDR3 extends over 15 amino acids. Trimming pared 0 bases from V and 4 bases from J, leaving 9 bases between. Germline CDR1 reads MNHEY; CDR2 reads SVGAGI. The CDR3 here is CASSYSSQGTGELFF. CDR3 coding DNA: TGTGCCAGCAGTTACTCCTCACAGGGCACCGGGGAGCTGTTTTTT.

The rearrangement uses TRBV24-1 and TRBJ2-3; TRBD2 matches 13 bases. V shed 4 bases, J shed 5 bases, and the junction held 5 bases outside the gene matches. Per germline, CDR1 KGHDR and CDR2 SFDVKD. The CDR3 spans 16 residues. The CDR3 loop reads CATSELGLAGEDTQYF. CDR3 in DNA: TGTGCCACCAGTGAGCTCGGACTAGCGGGGGAAGATACGCAGTATTTT.

V and J are TRBV5-1 and TRBJ1-1; D remains ambiguous. The CDR3 runs to 14 residues. The V gene lost 1 base and the J gene lost 0 bases, with 7 bases spanning the gap. Looked up from germline, CDR1 is SGHRS and CDR2 is YFSETQ. CDR3 nucleotides: TGCGCCAGCAGCTTGAACGGAATGAACACTGAAGCTTTCTTT. Translation gives CASSLNGMNTEAFF.

This chain connects TRBV3-1 (or the pseudogene TRBV3-2) to TRBJ1-2; the match to TRBD1 covers 7 bases. After removal of 4 bases from V and 6 bases from J, the junction contained 8 bases not matched to a gene. CDR3 length: 14 residues. CDR1 and CDR2 from the germline V gene are LGHDT and YNNKEL (reference sequence). The CDR3 here is CASSPTGQVHGYTF. The CDR3 DNA is TGTGCCAGCAGCCCCACAGGACAGGTCCATGGCTACACCTTC.

This rearrangement joins TRBV3-1 (or the pseudogene TRBV3-2) to TRBJ1-5; D call uncertain. Trimming removed 0 bases from V and 6 bases from J, with 6 bases in between. The germline V gene has CDR1 LGHDT and CDR2 YNNKEL (reference sequence). CDR3 size: 13 residues. CDR3 in amino acids: CASSQDWGQPQHF. As DNA, the CDR3 is TGTGCCAGCAGCCAAGATTGGGGTCAGCCCCAGCATTTT.

The chain uses TRBV2 and TRBJ2-5; 9 nucleotides line up with TRBD1. Per the germline V gene, CDR1 is SNHLY and CDR2 is FYNNEI. The CDR3 loop spans 13 amino acids. V dropped 3 bases and J dropped 6; count of bases not matched to a gene: 2. The CDR3 protein is CASSDGQGKTQYF. CDR3 in DNA: TGTGCCAGCAGTGATGGACAGGGGAAGACCCAGTACTTC.

The chain joins TRBV28 to TRBJ2-4, with unresolved D. Germline CDR1 reads MDHEN; CDR2 reads SYDVKM. CDR3 length: 14 amino acids. V was pared by 3 bases and J by 2 bases, with 8 bases between. CDR3 residues: CASSLIASKNIQYF. CDR3 bases: TGTGCCAGCAGTTTGATCGCTTCCAAAAACATTCAGTACTTC.

The rearrangement joins TRBV18 to TRBJ1-3, with 9 bases lining up with TRBD1. Germline trimming cut 2 bases from V and 8 bases from J; bases unmatched to any gene: 7. Germline CDR1 and CDR2: KGHSH and LQKENI. The CDR3 length is 15 residues. CDR3 protein: CASSPRTGAEDTIYF. DNA of the CDR3: TGTGCCAGCTCACCAAGGACAGGGGCTGAAGACACCATATATTTT.

The CDR3 reads CASSKDTFSGNTIYF. The DNA of the CDR3 is TGTGCCAGCAGTAAGGACACTTTCTCTGGAAACACCATATATTTT. The chain employs TRBV6-5 and TRBJ1-3, with D maybe TRBD1 (5 bases). V was pared by 5 bases and J by 0 bases, with 11 bases between. The germline V gene has CDR1 MNHEY and CDR2 SVGAGI. CDR3 length equals 15 residues.

The sample holds one count of this clone. This chain links TRBV5-1 with TRBJ2-5; 11 nucleotides agree with TRBD2. This CDR3 contains 15 residues. Germline V gene sequence: CDR1 SGHRS, CDR2 YFSETQ. The V gene end was trimmed by 4 bases and the J gene end by 1 base; junction bases not matched to a gene: 3. In DNA form, the CDR3 reads TGCGCCAGCAGCCCGGGACTAGCGGCCCAAGAGACCCAGTACTTC. Translating it yields CASSPGLAAQETQYF.

The gene calls are TRBV12-3 or TRBV12-4 and TRBJ1-1, with D hard to call. This CDR3 is built from 13 residues. The V end was cut by 6 bases, the J end by 5 bases, with 13 bases between. In DNA form, the CDR3 reads TGTGCCAGCAGCTTAACCGAAGTGACTGAAGCTTTCTTT. Its protein product is CASSLTEVTEAFF.